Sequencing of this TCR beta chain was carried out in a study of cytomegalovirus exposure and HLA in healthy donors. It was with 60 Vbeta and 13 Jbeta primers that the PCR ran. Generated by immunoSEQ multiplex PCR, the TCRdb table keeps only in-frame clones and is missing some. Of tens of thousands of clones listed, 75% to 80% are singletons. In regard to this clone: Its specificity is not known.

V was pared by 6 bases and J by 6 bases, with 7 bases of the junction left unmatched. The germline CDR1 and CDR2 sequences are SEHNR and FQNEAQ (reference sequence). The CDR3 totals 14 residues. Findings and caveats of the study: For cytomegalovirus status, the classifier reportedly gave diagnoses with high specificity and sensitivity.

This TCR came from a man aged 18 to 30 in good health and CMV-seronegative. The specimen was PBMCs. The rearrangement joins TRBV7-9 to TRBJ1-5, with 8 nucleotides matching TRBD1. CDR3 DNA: TGTGCCAGCAGTCCTGACAGGGGCGGTCAGCCCCAGCATTTT. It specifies CASSPDRGGQPQHF.